This TCR beta chain was obtained from a study of blood T cell repertoires in COVID-19. In the study overall: PBMCs, B-cell-depleted T cells, or T cells provided the cDNA or gDNA that made up the material.

Authors' analysis steps: Estimates of nucleated cell counts were drawn from the amplification of reference gene primers. The method was immunoSEQ multiplex PCR; TCRdb's version includes in-frame clones alone and lacks a portion of them. That table gives V, J and clone size, and the DNA gave D and trimming. Altogether under 200,000 clones are present, about 84% being singletons, with the ten largest covering around 5.3%. With respect to this clone: One junction end does not reproduce the germline sequence, and a read error may be involved.

Participants were aged about 18 to 90 years, lived in about 26 US areas, and enrolled virtually. Germline loops: CDR1 SNHLY, CDR2 FYNNEI. The length of the CDR3 is 19 residues. The sample consisted of PBMCs or T cells enriched from blood (not recorded which). This TCR came from a woman in her forties with acute COVID-19. The rearrangement links TRBV2 to TRBJ2-2, with 14 positions matching TRBD2. The CDR3 bases are TGTGCCAGCAGTCAAGCCTCCGGGACTAGCGGGAGTATGACCGGGGAGCTGTTTTTT. Protein product: CASSQASGTSGSMTGELFF.